A selection of T cell receptor beta chains follows, all from one sample in a study of shared clonotypes between healthy human individuals. Produced via immunoSEQ multiplex PCR; TCRdb's table is partial and in-frame only. The sample has some 1,100,000 clones; approximately 78% are singletons. Sequenced material: memory CD4+ T cells from PBMCs. The receptors were gathered from a man between 18 and 29 years old in good health. Some clones in this sample may be carry-over from other donors' samples. The CDR3 runs from the conserved cysteine through the conserved F or W. D genes are given only for firm matches. Clone size is stated in some rows and not others, as once, few, many or a class when expanded.

- TRBD2 18 TRBJ2-7 TRBV4-2 CASSQAGTSGRARYEQYF TGTGCCAGCAGCCAAGCGGGGACTAGCGGGAGGGCCAGGTACGAGCAGTACTTC
- TRBD1 14 TRBJ1-4 TRBV28 CASGGGQGNEKLFF TGTGCCAGTGGGGGGGGACAGGGGAATGAAAAACTGTTTTTT
- TRBD1 13 TRBJ2-1 TRBV2 CASRQTGVNEQFF TGTGCCAGCAGACAGACAGGGGTGAATGAGCAGTTCTTC
- - 14 TRBJ1-4 TRBV28 CASRRTATNEKLFF TGTGCCAGCAGGCGGACGGCAACTAATGAAAAACTGTTTTTT
- - 13 TRBJ1-1 TRBV4-2 CASSQVPGYEAFF TGTGCCAGCAGCCAAGTTCCCGGGTATGAAGCTTTCTTT
- - 17 TRBJ2-5 TRBV4-1 CASSQDRGGRTWETQYF TGCGCCAGCAGCCAAGATAGAGGGGGACGGACTTGGGAGACCCAGTACTTC
once - 18 TRBJ2-5 TRBV9 CASSVAGGPSGGQETQYF TGTGCCAGCAGCGTAGCAGGGGGCCCCAGCGGGGGGCAAGAGACCCAGTACTTC
- TRBD2 17 TRBJ2-3 TRBV5-1 CASSLVRGTTSTDTQYF TGCGCCAGCAGCTTGGTCCGGGGGACTACCAGCACAGATACGCAGTATTTT
- - 15 TRBJ2-3 TRBV5-6 CASTHRRYFLDTQYF TGTGCCAGCACCCACAGACGATACTTCCTAGATACGCAGTATTTT
- - 14 TRBJ1-4 TRBV5-1 CASSLGDAGEKLFF TGCGCCAGCAGCTTAGGGGACGCGGGAGAAAAACTGTTTTTT
- - 14 TRBJ1-5 TRBV19 CASSDLQGDRPQHF TGTGCCAGTAGTGACCTGCAGGGTGATCGGCCCCAGCATTTT
- - 13 TRBJ1-2 TRBV30 CAWEMARNYGYTF TGTGCCTGGGAAATGGCGAGAAACTATGGCTACACCTTC
once TRBD2 16 TRBJ2-5 TRBV19 CASSTSLAGVGETQYF TGTGCCAGTAGTACCTCACTAGCGGGAGTGGGGGAGACCCAGTACTTC
- - 15 TRBJ1-2 TRBV15 CATSREGQFKRGYTF TGTGCCACCAGCAGAGAAGGGCAGTTTAAGCGTGGCTACACCTTC
- TRBD1 15 TRBJ1-2 TRBV4-1 CASSPLGQGARGYTF TGCGCCAGCAGCCCTTTAGGACAGGGGGCTCGGGGCTACACCTTC
- - 14 TRBJ2-1 TRBV2 CASREVLLHNEQFF TGTGCCAGCAGAGAGGTACTGCTTCACAATGAGCAGTTCTTC
- - 12 TRBJ2-7 TRBV2 CASSEVSPEQYF TGTGCCAGCAGTGAGGTTTCACCCGAGCAGTACTTC
few TRBD1 17 TRBJ1-5 TRBV28 CASTQRGRLVSNQPQHF TGTGCCAGCACCCAAAGGGGGCGCCTTGTAAGCAATCAGCCCCAGCATTTT
- TRBD1 12 TRBJ1-1 TRBV7-2 CASSFRQGEAFF TGTGCCAGCAGCTTTAGACAGGGAGAAGCTTTCTTT
- - 15 TRBJ1-1 TRBV5-4 CASSLVSGVGTEAFF TGTGCCAGCAGCTTGGTTTCCGGGGTCGGTACTGAAGCTTTCTTT
few TRBD2 15 TRBJ2-1 TRBV6-5 CASRPLAGRRNEQFF TGTGCCAGCAGGCCACTAGCGGGACGTCGCAATGAGCAGTTCTTC
few - 10 TRBJ1-1 TRBV29-1 CSAYTSEAFF TGCAGCGCTTACACGTCGGAAGCTTTCTTT
- TRBD1 14 TRBJ2-1 TRBV7-3 CASSPYRGSNEQFF TGTGCCAGCAGCCCTTACAGGGGGTCGAATGAGCAGTTCTTC
- TRBD1 13 TRBJ1-5 TRBV7-9 CASSPGTGQPQHF TGTGCCAGCAGCCCGGGGACAGGTCAGCCCCAGCATTTT
- - 12 TRBJ2-1 TRBV7-8 CASSRTENEQFF TGTGCCAGCAGCCGGACTGAAAATGAGCAGTTCTTC
- TRBD1 16 TRBJ2-1 TRBV7-3 CASSPDVGQGGNEQFF TGTGCCAGCAGCCCGGATGTGGGACAGGGGGGCAATGAGCAGTTCTTC
- TRBD1 15 TRBJ1-1 TRBV9 CASSESGQKNTEAFF TGTGCCAGCAGCGAGTCGGGACAGAAGAACACTGAAGCTTTCTTT
few TRBD1 21 TRBJ2-7 TRBV7-3 CASSLWPDSARPTGSSYEQYF TGTGCCAGCAGCTTATGGCCCGATTCGGCCCGGCCGACAGGGAGCTCCTACGAGCAGTACTTC
- - 14 TRBJ2-3 TRBV9 CASSVARSTDTQYF TGTGCCAGCAGCGTAGCGCGTAGCACAGATACGCAGTATTTT
- - 14 TRBJ2-2 TRBV7-9 CASSLFPNTGELFF TGTGCCAGCAGCTTATTTCCGAACACCGGGGAGCTGTTTTTT
- TRBD2 15 TRBJ2-7 TRBV7-9 CASTQRGGGKHEQYF TGTGCCAGCACCCAACGCGGGGGGGGGAAGCACGAGCAGTACTTC
- - 12 TRBJ2-1 TRBV7-8 CASSLLLGGQFF TGTGCCAGCAGCTTATTGCTGGGGGGGCAGTTCTTC
- TRBD2 19 TRBJ2-4 TRBV2 CASNQYLYIAGVAKNIQYF TGTGCCAGCAACCAGTACTTGTACATAGCGGGAGTGGCCAAAAACATTCAGTACTTC
few TRBD2 16 TRBJ2-1 TRBV4-3 CASSQDWLAGGYEQFF TGCGCCAGCAGCCAAGATTGGCTAGCGGGAGGGTATGAGCAGTTCTTC
- TRBD1 14 TRBJ1-5 TRBV6-6 CASSDRGGNQPQHF TGTGCCAGCAGCGACAGGGGAGGCAATCAGCCCCAGCATTTT
few - 15 TRBJ2-5 TRBV4-3 CASSLRVQRMGTQYF TGCGCCAGCAGCCTCCGCGTACAGCGGATGGGGACCCAGTACTTC
- - 12 TRBJ1-2 TRBV30 CAWTPQHYGYTF TGTGCCTGGACTCCCCAACACTATGGCTACACCTTC
- - 13 TRBJ1-3 TRBV6-6 CASSGPSGNTIYF TGTGCCAGCAGTGGGCCCTCTGGAAACACCATATATTTT
- TRBD1 17 TRBJ2-3 TRBV5-1 CASSLSQGDRNTDTQYF TGCGCCAGCAGCTTAAGTCAGGGGGACAGAAACACAGATACGCAGTATTTT
few TRBD1 15 TRBJ2-7 TRBV9 CASSVLGQGASEQYF TGTGCCAGCAGCGTATTGGGCCAGGGGGCCTCCGAGCAGTACTTC
few - 13 TRBJ1-1 TRBV14 CASSADSDTEAFF TGTGCCAGCAGCGCGGACAGCGACACTGAAGCTTTCTTT
few TRBD2 15 TRBJ2-2 TRBV6-4 CASSRTSGNTGELFF TGTGCCAGCAGTCGGACTAGCGGGAACACCGGGGAGCTGTTTTTT
few TRBD2 16 TRBJ2-7 TRBV27 CASSFRTSGRGYEQYF TGTGCCAGCAGTTTTCGGACTAGCGGGAGGGGGTACGAGCAGTACTTC
- TRBD1 14 TRBJ1-1 TRBV29-1 CSVGTGGTDTEAFF TGCAGCGTGGGGACAGGGGGAACGGACACTGAAGCTTTCTTT
few TRBD2 16 TRBJ2-3 TRBV5-1 CASSRVAGGYQDTQYF TGCGCCAGCAGCCGGGTAGCGGGAGGGTACCAAGATACGCAGTATTTT
many - 13 TRBJ1-2 TRBV28 CASSFRGFYGYTF TGTGCCAGCAGTTTTAGGGGCTTTTATGGCTACACCTTC
- - 14 TRBJ1-3 TRBV2 CASRGSFLLWTIYF TGTGCCAGCAGGGGGAGCTTTTTGCTGTGGACCATATATTTT
few - 10 TRBJ2-7 TRBV11-2 CAVRAYEQYF TGTGCCGTCAGGGCCTACGAGCAGTACTTC
- TRBD2 16 TRBJ2-7 TRBV6-5 CASSSPRTSGVYEQYF TGTGCCAGCAGTTCACCCCGGACTAGCGGGGTCTACGAGCAGTACTTC
- - 16 TRBJ1-1 TRBV28 CASSSPGTGLTTEAFF TGTGCCAGCAGTTCCCCTGGCACAGGGTTGACCACTGAAGCTTTCTTT
- TRBD1 14 TRBJ2-3 TRBV29-1 CSVAQGQSTDTQYF TGCAGCGTTGCTCAGGGACAGAGCACAGATACGCAGTATTTT
- TRBD2 14 TRBJ2-7 TRBV28 CASRDAGEAYEQYF TGTGCCAGCAGGGACGCGGGGGAGGCCTACGAGCAGTACTTC